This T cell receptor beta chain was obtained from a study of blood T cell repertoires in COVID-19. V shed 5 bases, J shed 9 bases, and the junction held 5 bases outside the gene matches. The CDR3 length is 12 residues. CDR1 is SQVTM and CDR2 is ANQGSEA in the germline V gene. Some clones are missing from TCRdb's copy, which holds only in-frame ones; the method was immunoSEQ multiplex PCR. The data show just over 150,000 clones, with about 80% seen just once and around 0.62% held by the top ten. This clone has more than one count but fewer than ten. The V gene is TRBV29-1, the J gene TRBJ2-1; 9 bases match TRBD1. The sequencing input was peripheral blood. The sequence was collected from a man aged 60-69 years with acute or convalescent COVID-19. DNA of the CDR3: TGCAGCGTTTCACGACAGGGGGGTGAGCAGTTCTTC. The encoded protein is CSVSRQGGEQFF.